This T cell receptor beta chain was observed in a study of PD-L1 blockade in urothelial cancer (dated by TCRdb to 2016 to 2017). About the full investigation: All patients started therapy in about 2014 and received atezolizumab 1,200 mg intravenously every 3 weeks. About 90% of the roughly 30 patients were identified as males with urothelial cancer of bladder origin, and a prior smoking history was reported by 18 of 29 patients. Pretreatment tumor samples, along with matched peripheral blood serially collected before and after atezolizumab treatment, were subjected to TCR sequencing. The study was an exploratory multi-omic analysis of somatic, immune and clinical correlates of response to PD-L1 blockade with atezolizumab in urothelial cancer. Durable clinical benefit was achieved by nine patients but not by the remaining 20. Blood samples were analyzed 3 weeks after the start of treatment (second dose) and 6 weeks after the start of treatment. Patients had an ECOG performance status of 0 or 1 and had received between 0 and 3 prior chemotherapy regimens. Durable clinical benefit was defined as a progression-free survival longer than 6 months, and TCR features were additionally tested against progression-free survival and overall survival. In the same patients who had TCR sequencing, pretreatment tumors also underwent whole exome sequencing and RNA sequencing. A median of 141,255 T cells and tens of thousands of unique TCRs was obtained from blood samples, and a median clonality of about 0.08 was observed. Twenty-nine patients had pretreatment blood TCR-seq, some 25 had at least one posttreatment blood collection, and some 25 had tumor TCR-seq.

On this clone itself: It lacks a known antigen. The record has no base qualities; no much larger clone is one base away.

Findings and caveats that apply to the study as a whole: Patients with durable benefit showed greater expansion of tumor-associated TCR clones in peripheral blood 3 weeks after starting treatment (n ≈ 20, p = 0.022). Because the sample size was small (n ≈ 31) and many exploratory analyses were performed, the results are intended to be hypothesis-generating. A pretreatment peripheral blood TCR clonality below the median was linked to improved progression-free and overall survival.

The germline V gene encodes CDR1 MNHEY and CDR2 SVGAGI. The V end gives up 6 bases and the J end 2 bases, leaving 6 bases in the junction not matched to a gene. From the cysteine through the phenylalanine, the CDR3 covers 15 amino acids. The DNA shown is the 45-base CDR3, in frame from base 1. Synthetic TCR analog templates were spiked into each PCR so that absolute template abundance could be estimated from read counts. Using the immunoSEQ assay, TCRbeta CDR3 regions were amplified from genomic DNA with bias-controlled V and J gene primers. Sequencing of rearranged TCRbeta segments was performed at approximately 20X coverage. Per the source publication's procedure: Sequencing errors were corrected by clustering and CDR3s were annotated against IMGT to assign V, D and J genes. Out-of-frame and stop-codon sequences were excluded, and only productive TCRbeta rearrangements were used in downstream analyses. Clonality was computed as one minus Shannon entropy normalized by the log of the number of unique productive sequences. Fisher's exact test with Benjamini-Hochberg correction, using a cutoff of adjusted p below 0.01, was how clones that differed between time points or between blood and tumor were identified. TCRdb retrieved this table from immuneACCESS and kept in-frame rearrangements only. Not all clones are present; in checked studies, unresolved V genes account for under half, and no reason is known for the remainder. V and J calls and clone size are given by that table; D and trimming were obtained from the DNA. Within this sample are 100,000 to 150,000 clones, with 86% of them counted one time only. Of the sample, around 2.4% falls within the top ten clones.

This specimen's time point label, interpreted: peripheral blood 6 weeks after treatment start. A cohort of 30 or so patients with locally advanced or metastatic urothelial carcinoma, treated at Memorial Sloan Kettering on a trial protocol, was included. Peripheral blood mononuclear cells were collected pretreatment and during treatment, with between 1 and 8 total time points per patient. The Qiagen DNeasy Blood extraction kit was used to purify genomic DNA from total PBMCs and tumor samples. PBMCs were collected pretreatment and during treatment, and were isolated and stored as previously described.

This chain is built from TRBV6-5 and TRBJ1-5, with TRBD1 identical over 8 junction bases. This clonotype was sampled from a man between 45 and 60 years old with urothelial cancer. The source material was PBMCs, sampled around atezolizumab (anti-PD-L1) treatment. The CDR3 protein sequence reads: CASSPRGRGNQPQHF. In nucleotide form, the sequence is TGTGCCAGCAGCCCCAGGGGGCGAGGCAATCAGCCCCAGCATTTT.